This T cell receptor beta chain was identified during a study of blood T cells in healthy people across ages. Study-level points and caveats: Roughly linear declines in TCR beta diversity per million T cells occurred with age.

The CDR3 sequence is 13 residues long. Germline CDR1 SGHTA, CDR2 FQGNSA. V was pared by 5 bases and J by 3 bases, with 10 bases between. In its sample, this clonotype was seen many times. Its antigen remains unknown. With a J-beta primer mix and a sample-barcoded 5' primer, a second PCR ran roughly 7 to 11 cycles. TCRdb re-analysed the 5' RACE reads in MiXCR, keeping a single row per CDR3 protein. The data contain hundreds of thousands of distinct CDR3 sequences, roughly 25% of them singletons. The sample also formed part of further work on T cells of mothers and their children. That paper notes: Mothers and children who were related shared slightly more overlap than unrelated pairs, but not significantly more.

This clonotype was sampled from a boy under 18 in good health. This rearrangement joins TRBV7-2 to TRBJ2-5; D uncertain. Sequencing was carried out using blood. The CDR3 sequence is CASSQGREETQYF. The CDR3 nucleotides are TGTGCCAGCAGCCAAGGACGGGAAGAGACCCAGTACTTC.